The TCR beta chain under discussion was sequenced for a study of blood T cell repertoires in COVID-19. The method was immunoSEQ multiplex PCR; TCRdb's version includes in-frame clones alone and lacks a portion of them. Among 310,000 or so clones listed, more than 70% were seen once. The length of the CDR3 is 17 residues. Per germline, CDR1 SGHRS and CDR2 YFSETQ. V lost 3 bases, J lost 0 bases, and 10 bases stayed unmatched. The TCR sequence derives from a woman aged 50 to 60 with acute or convalescent COVID-19. The chain couples TRBV5-1 to TRBJ1-1, with 8 bases that match TRBD1. Sequenced: peripheral blood. The CDR3 sequence is CASSSHRGTYMNTEAFF. The CDR3 DNA sequence: TGCGCCAGCAGCTCACACAGGGGGACTTACATGAACACTGAAGCTTTCTTT.